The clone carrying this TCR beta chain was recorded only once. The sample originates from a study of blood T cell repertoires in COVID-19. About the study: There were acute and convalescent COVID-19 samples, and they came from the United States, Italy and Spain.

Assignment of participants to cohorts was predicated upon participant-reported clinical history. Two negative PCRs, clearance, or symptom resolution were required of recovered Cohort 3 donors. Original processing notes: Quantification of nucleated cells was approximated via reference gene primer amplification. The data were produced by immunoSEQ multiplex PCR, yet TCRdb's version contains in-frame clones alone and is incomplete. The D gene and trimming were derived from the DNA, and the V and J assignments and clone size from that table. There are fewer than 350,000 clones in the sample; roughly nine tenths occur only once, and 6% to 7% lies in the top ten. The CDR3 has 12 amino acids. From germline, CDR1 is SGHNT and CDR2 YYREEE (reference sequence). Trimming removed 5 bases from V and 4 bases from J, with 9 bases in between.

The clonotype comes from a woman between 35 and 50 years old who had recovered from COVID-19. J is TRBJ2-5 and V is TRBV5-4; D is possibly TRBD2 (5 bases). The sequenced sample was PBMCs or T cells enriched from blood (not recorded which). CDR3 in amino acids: CASRGGSETQYF. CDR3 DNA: TGTGCCAGCAGGGGCGGGTCAGAGACCCAGTACTTC.